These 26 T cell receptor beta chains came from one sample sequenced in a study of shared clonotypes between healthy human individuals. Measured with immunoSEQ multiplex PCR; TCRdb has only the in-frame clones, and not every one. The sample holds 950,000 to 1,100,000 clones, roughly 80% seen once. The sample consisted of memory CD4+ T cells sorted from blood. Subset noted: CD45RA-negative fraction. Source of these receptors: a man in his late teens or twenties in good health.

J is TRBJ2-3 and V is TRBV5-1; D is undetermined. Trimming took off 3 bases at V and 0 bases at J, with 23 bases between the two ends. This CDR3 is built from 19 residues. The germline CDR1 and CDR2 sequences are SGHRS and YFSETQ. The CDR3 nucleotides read TGCGCCAGCAGCTCCGACCTAATCTGGACGGTCACTAGCACAGATACGCAGTATTTT. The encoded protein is CASSSDLIWTVTSTDTQYF. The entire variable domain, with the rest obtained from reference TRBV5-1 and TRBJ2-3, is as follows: KAGVTQTPRYLIKTRGQQVTLSCSPISGHRSVSWYQQTPGQGLQFLFEYFSETQRNKGNFPGRFSGRQFSNSRSEMNVSTLELGDSALYLCASSSDLIWTVTSTDTQYFGPGTRLTVL.

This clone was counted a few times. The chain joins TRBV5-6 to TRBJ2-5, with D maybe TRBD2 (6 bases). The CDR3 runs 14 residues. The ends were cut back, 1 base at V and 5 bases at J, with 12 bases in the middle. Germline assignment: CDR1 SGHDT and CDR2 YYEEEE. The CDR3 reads CASSLSGGWETQYF. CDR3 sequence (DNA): TGTGCCAGCAGCTTGTCCGGGGGATGGGAGACCCAGTACTTC.

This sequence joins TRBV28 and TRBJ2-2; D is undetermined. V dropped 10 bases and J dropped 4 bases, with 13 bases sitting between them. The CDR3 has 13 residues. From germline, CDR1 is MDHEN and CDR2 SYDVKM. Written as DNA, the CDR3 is TGTGCCATCCTACATGGACGCACCGGGGAGCTGTTTTTT. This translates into CAILHGRTGELFF.

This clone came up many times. The CDR3 DNA reads TGTGCCTGGAGTCGGGGACCTACCAATCAGCCCCAGCATTTT. Its protein product is CAWSRGPTNQPQHF. The chain couples TRBV30 to TRBJ1-5, with D maybe TRBD1 (5 bases). The V end lost 2 bases, the J end lost 3 bases, and 11 bases lay between the germline ends. The CDR3 loop spans 14 amino acids. CDR1 and CDR2 from the germline V gene are GTSNPN and SVGIG (reference sequence).

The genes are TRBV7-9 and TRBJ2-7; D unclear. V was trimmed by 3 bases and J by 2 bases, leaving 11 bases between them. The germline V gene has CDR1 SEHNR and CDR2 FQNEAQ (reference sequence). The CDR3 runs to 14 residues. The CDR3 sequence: CASSFPEPAYEQYF. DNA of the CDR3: TGTGCCAGCAGCTTTCCAGAACCGGCCTACGAGCAGTACTTC.

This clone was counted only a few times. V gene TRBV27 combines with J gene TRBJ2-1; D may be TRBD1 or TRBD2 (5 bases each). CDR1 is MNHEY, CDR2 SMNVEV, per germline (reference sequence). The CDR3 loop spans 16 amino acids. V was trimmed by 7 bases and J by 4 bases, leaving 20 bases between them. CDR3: CASTPIEGYRYNEQFF. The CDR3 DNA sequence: TGTGCCAGCACACCAATTGAGGGGTATAGGTACAATGAGCAGTTCTTC.

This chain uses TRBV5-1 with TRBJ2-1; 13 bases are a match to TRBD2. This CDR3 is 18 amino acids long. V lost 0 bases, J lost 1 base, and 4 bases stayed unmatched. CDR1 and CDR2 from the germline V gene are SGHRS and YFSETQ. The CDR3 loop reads CASSLGLAGGRSYNEQFF. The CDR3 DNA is TGCGCCAGCAGCTTGGGACTAGCGGGAGGCCGATCCTACAATGAGCAGTTCTTC.

CDR3 loop: CASSPLGGPTGANVLTF. The CDR3 DNA follows: TGTGCCAGCTCACCGTTAGGGGGCCCAACTGGGGCCAACGTCCTGACTTTC. The chain employs TRBV18 and TRBJ2-6, with 7 bases fitting TRBD1. The CDR3 runs to 17 residues. With V trimmed by 3 bases and J by 2 bases, 7 bases remained unmatched. Per the germline V gene, CDR1 is KGHSH and CDR2 is LQKENI.

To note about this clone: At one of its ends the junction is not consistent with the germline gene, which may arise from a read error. The CDR3 region is CASSKSKTGVETQYF. In DNA form, the CDR3 reads TGCGCCAGCAGTAAGTCCAAGACAGGGGTCGAGACCCAGTACTTC. The V gene is TRBV10-1, the J gene TRBJ2-5; 8 bases are shared with TRBD1. The CDR3 spans 15 residues. The germline gives CDR1 WNHNN, CDR2 SYGVQD (reference sequence).

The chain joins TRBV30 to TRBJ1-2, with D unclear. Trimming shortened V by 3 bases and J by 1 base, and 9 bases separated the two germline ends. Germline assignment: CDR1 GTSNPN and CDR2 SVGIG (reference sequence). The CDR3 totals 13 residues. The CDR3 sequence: CAWRQQNNYGYTF. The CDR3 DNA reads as TGTGCCTGGAGGCAGCAGAATAACTATGGCTACACCTTC.

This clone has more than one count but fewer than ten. In nucleotides, the CDR3 is TGTGCCAGCAGCTTAGCCGTGGGTTTGGAAGAGACCCAGTACTTC. This encodes CASSLAVGLEETQYF. V is TRBV7-8 and J is TRBJ2-5; D ambiguous. CDR1 SGHVS and CDR2 FQNEAQ come from the germline V gene. The V end was cut by 0 bases, the J end by 3 bases, with 11 bases between. This CDR3 has 15 residues.

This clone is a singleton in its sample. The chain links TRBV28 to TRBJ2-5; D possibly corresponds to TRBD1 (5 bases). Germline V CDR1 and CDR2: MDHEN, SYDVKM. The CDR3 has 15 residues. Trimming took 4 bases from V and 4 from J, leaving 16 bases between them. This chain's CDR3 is CASSSSGSPRETQYF. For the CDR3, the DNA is TGTGCCAGCAGTTCCTCAGGGTCGCCCAGAGAGACCCAGTACTTC.

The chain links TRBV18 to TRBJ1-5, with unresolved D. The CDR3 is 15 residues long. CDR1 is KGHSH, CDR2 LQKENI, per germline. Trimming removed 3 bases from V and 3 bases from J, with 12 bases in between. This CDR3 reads CASSPFSALNQPQHF. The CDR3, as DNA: TGTGCCAGCTCACCTTTTTCGGCCCTCAATCAGCCCCAGCATTTT.

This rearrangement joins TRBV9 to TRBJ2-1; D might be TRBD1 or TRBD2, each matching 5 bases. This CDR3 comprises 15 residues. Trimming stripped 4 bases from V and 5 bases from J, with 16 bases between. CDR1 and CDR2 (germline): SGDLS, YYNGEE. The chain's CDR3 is CASSPRDRKHNEQFF. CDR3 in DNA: TGTGCCAGCAGCCCCCGGGACCGAAAACACAATGAGCAGTTCTTC.

DNA of the CDR3: TGTGCCAGCAGCTTCGGGCCCTCACTACAAGGAAACACCATATATTTT. Amino acid sequence: CASSFGPSLQGNTIYF. The gene calls are TRBV5-4 and TRBJ1-3, with D uncertain. The CDR3 contains 16 residues. Trimming took 2 bases from V and 4 from J, leaving 16 bases between them. Germline CDR1 is SGHNT and CDR2 is YYREEE (reference sequence).

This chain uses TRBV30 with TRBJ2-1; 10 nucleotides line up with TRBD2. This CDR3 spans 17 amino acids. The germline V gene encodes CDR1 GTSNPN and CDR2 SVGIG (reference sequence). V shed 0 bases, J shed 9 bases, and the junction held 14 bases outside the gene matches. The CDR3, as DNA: TGTGCCTGGAGTGTGGGAGCGGGAGCGGGAGGGCCGGGTGAGCAGTTCTTC. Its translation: CAWSVGAGAGGPGEQFF.

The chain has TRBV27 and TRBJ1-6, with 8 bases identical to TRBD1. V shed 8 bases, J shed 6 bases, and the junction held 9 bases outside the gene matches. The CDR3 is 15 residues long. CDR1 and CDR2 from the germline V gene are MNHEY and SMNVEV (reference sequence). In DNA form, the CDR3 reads TGTGCCAGCGCCCTGGGGACAGGTTTTAATTCACCCCTCCACTTT. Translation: CASALGTGFNSPLHF.

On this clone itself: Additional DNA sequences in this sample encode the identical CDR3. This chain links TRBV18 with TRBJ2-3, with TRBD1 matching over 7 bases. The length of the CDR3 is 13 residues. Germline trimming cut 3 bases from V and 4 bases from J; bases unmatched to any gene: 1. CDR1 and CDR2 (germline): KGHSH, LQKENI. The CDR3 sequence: CASSPDRADTQYF. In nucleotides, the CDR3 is TGTGCCAGCTCACCCGACAGGGCAGATACGCAGTATTTT.

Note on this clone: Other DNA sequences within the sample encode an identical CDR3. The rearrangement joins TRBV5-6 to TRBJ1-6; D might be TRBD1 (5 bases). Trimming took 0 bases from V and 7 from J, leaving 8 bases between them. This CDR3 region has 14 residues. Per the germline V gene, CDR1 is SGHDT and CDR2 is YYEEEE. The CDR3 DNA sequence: TGTGCCAGCAGCTTGGGGCAGGGAAATTCACCCCTCCACTTT. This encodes CASSLGQGNSPLHF.

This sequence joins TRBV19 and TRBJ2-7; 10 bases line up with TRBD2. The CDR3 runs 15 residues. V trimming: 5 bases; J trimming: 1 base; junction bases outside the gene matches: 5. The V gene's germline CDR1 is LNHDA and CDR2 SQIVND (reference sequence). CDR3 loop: CASSLAGAGSYEQYF. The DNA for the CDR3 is TGTGCCAGTAGTCTAGCGGGAGCGGGATCCTACGAGCAGTACTTC.

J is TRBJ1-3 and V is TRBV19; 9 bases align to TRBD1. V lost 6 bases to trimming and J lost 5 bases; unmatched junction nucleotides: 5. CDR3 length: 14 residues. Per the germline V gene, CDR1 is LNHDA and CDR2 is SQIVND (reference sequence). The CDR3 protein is CASSATGGRNTIYF. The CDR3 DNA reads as TGTGCCAGTAGCGCGACAGGGGGAAGAAACACCATATATTTT.

In DNA, the CDR3 is TGCGCCAGCAGCCCCGACCAAGGATGGCAGTACTTC. Translated, it gives CASSPDQGWQYF. The chain combines TRBV5-1 with TRBJ2-7; D remains ambiguous. Germline CDR1 reads SGHRS; CDR2 reads YFSETQ. V gave up 4 bases and J gave up 9 bases, with 14 bases separating them. This CDR3 has 12 amino acids.

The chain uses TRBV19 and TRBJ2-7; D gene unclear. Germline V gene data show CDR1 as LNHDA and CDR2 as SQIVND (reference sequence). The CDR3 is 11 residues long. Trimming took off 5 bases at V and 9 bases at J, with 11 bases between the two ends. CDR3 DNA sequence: TGTGCCAGTAGTGACCCGACCGCGCAGTACTTC. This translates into CASSDPTAQYF.

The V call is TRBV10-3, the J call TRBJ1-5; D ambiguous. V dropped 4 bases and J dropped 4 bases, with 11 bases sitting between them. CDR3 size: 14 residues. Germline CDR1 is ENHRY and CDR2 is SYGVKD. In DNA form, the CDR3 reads TGTGCCATCAGTGTTTATGGTTCGAATCAGCCCCAGCATTTT. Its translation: CAISVYGSNQPQHF.

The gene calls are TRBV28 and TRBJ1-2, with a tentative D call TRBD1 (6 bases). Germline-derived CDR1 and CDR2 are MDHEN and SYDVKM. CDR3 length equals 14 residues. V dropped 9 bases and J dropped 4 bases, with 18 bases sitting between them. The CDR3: CASISGAVPYGYTF. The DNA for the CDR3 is TGTGCCAGTATCTCGGGGGCGGTTCCCTATGGCTACACCTTC.

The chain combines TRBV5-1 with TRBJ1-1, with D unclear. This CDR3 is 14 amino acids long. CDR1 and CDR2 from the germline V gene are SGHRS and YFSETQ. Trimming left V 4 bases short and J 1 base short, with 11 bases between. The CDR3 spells CASSTLTENTEAFF. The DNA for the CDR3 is TGCGCCAGCAGCACTCTGACGGAGAACACTGAAGCTTTCTTT.